This T cell receptor (beta chain) emerged from a study of T cells in Graves' hyperthyroidism and ophthalmopathy. RNA transcripts yielded amplified TCR beta CDR3 regions. The HTBI set primed first-round TCR CDR3 RT-PCR. TCRdb re-called the multiplex PCR reads through MiXCR, storing one row per CDR3 protein. Here the sample spans approximately 530,000 distinct CDR3 sequences, approximately 15% being singletons. Germline V gene data show CDR1 as SGHNT and CDR2 as YENEEA. V lost 2 bases, J lost 2 bases, and 10 bases lay in between. This CDR3 has 16 amino acids. Graves' hyperthyroidism was deemed stable absent ophthalmopathy progression within 18 months.

The sample consisted of blood. The rearrangement uses TRBV11-3 and TRBJ2-6; the D call may be TRBD1 or TRBD2 (6 bases each). The source is a woman in her late teens or twenties with Graves' hyperthyroidism. CDR3 nucleotides: TGTGCCAGCAGCTTATTCCGGGGGCCTGGGGCCAACGTCCTGACTTTC. It specifies CASSLFRGPGANVLTF.